This is a list of T cell receptor beta chains from one sample in a study of technical replicates of blood from several donors. Using immunoSEQ multiplex PCR, the repertoire was profiled, and TCRdb retains in-frame clones only, with some absent. The sample shows 50,000 to 65,000 clones, 89% of them seen only once. The sample comprised PBMCs. The origin of the receptors is a human donor in good health. Some clones in this sample may be carry-over from other donors' samples. Both conserved end residues are part of each CDR3. A D gene is named only where the DNA matches it firmly. Clone size is given for some rows only: seen once, a few or many times, or a class if the clone is expanded.

TRBJ1-1 | NA | NA | TRBV6-6 | CASRSGSGRVEAFF | TGTGCCAGCAGATCAGGGTCGGGGAGGGTTGAAGCTTTCTTT
TRBJ1-4 | NA | NA | TRBV5-8 | CASSLGQGWEKLFF | TGTGCCAGCAGCTTGGGGCAGGGTTGGGAAAAACTGTTTTTT
TRBJ1-2 | NA | few | TRBV11-2 | CASSTDRNYGYTF | TGTGCCAGCAGCACCGACAGGAACTATGGCTACACCTTC
TRBJ1-2 | TRBD1 | NA | TRBV5-1 | CASSLDRVYGYTF | TGCGCCAGCAGCTTAGACAGGGTATATGGCTACACCTTC
TRBJ1-1 | TRBD1 | NA | TRBV5-4 | CASGRQGSTEAFF | TGTGCCAGCGGGAGACAGGGATCCACTGAAGCTTTCTTT
TRBJ1-2 | NA | NA | TRBV7-9 | CASSLGGGHNYGYTF | TGTGCCAGCAGCTTAGGAGGGGGACATAACTATGGCTACACCTTC
TRBJ2-5 | TRBD2 | NA | TRBV11-1 | CASSLLAGGPQETQYF | TGTGCCAGCAGCTTATTAGCGGGAGGGCCCCAAGAGACCCAGTACTTC
TRBJ2-7 | NA | NA | TRBV23-1 | CASSRAERFYEQYF | TGCGCCAGCAGTCGAGCGGAAAGATTTTACGAGCAGTACTTC
TRBJ1-2 | TRBD1 | NA | TRBV12-5 | CASGEDRGLGYTF | TGTGCTAGTGGGGAGGACAGGGGGCTTGGCTACACCTTC
TRBJ2-2 | NA | once | TRBV5-1 | CASSLYPSANTGELFF | TGCGCCAGCAGCTTGTATCCTAGCGCTAACACCGGGGAGCTGTTTTTT
TRBJ1-5 | NA | NA | TRBV10-3 | CASYVISNQPQHF | TGTGCCAGCTACGTTATCAGCAATCAGCCCCAGCATTTT
TRBJ2-2 | TRBD1 | large | TRBV27 | CASSPKTGGRARELFF | TGTGCCAGCAGTCCGAAAACAGGGGGACGCGCCCGGGAGCTGTTTTTT
TRBJ2-7 | TRBD1 | NA | TRBV9 | CASSANTGGWQYF | TGTGCCAGCAGCGCAAACACAGGGGGTTGGCAGTACTTC
TRBJ2-3 | NA | NA | TRBV7-2 | CASSADSTDTQYF | TGTGCCAGCAGCGCAGATTCCACAGATACGCAGTATTTT
TRBJ2-7 | NA | NA | TRBV7-2 | CASSPPWGGGQYEQYF | TGTGCCAGCAGCCCACCGTGGGGGGGCGGTCAATACGAGCAGTACTTC
TRBJ1-4 | TRBD1 | NA | TRBV7-6 | CASSSGQATNEKLFF | TGTGCCAGCAGCTCAGGACAGGCAACTAATGAAAAACTGTTTTTT
TRBJ2-2 | TRBD2 | NA | TRBV5-8 | CAISSGPNTGELFF | TGTGCCATTTCTAGCGGGCCGAACACCGGGGAGCTGTTTTTT
TRBJ2-3 | TRBD2 | NA | TRBV29-1 | CSVGGRGAGGGSDTQYF | TGCAGCGTCGGCGGCCGAGGGGCGGGAGGAGGATCAGATACGCAGTATTTT
TRBJ2-1 | NA | once | TRBV5-4 | CASSPGAREHYNEQFF | TGTGCCAGCAGCCCCGGGGCCCGGGAGCATTACAATGAGCAGTTCTTC
TRBJ2-2 | NA | NA | TRBV6-4 | CASSDSSIDTGELFF | TGTGCCAGCAGTGACTCGAGTATTGACACCGGGGAGCTGTTTTTT
TRBJ2-5 | NA | NA | TRBV25-1 | CARQGLPQETQYF | TGTGCCAGGCAAGGACTGCCGCAAGAGACCCAGTACTTC
TRBJ2-1 | TRBD2 | NA | TRBV7-3 | CASRLAGGYNEQFF | TGTGCCAGCAGGCTAGCGGGGGGGTACAATGAGCAGTTCTTC
TRBJ1-1 | TRBD1 | NA | TRBV6-1 | CASSEAGTVTEAFF | TGTGCCAGCAGTGAAGCGGGGACAGTCACTGAAGCTTTCTTT
TRBJ1-2 | TRBD1 | NA | TRBV29-1 | CSVERRDRGQGYTF | TGCAGCGTTGAACGTCGGGACAGGGGGCAAGGCTACACCTTC
TRBJ1-1 | NA | NA | TRBV20-1 | CSGQQGTAFF | TGCAGTGGTCAACAGGGCACAGCTTTCTTT
TRBJ2-1 | TRBD2 | NA | TRBV19 | CASSELAGDYNEQFF | TGTGCCAGTAGTGAGCTAGCGGGGGACTACAATGAGCAGTTCTTC
TRBJ2-2 | TRBD1 | once | TRBV7-9 | CASSLSTGGSTGELFF | TGTGCCAGCAGCTTGAGTACAGGGGGGAGCACCGGGGAGCTGTTTTTT
TRBJ2-2 | NA | NA | TRBV29-1 | CSVLVGAYTGELFF | TGCAGCGTTCTGGTGGGAGCCTACACCGGGGAGCTGTTTTTT
TRBJ1-2 | NA | once | TRBV4-3 | CASSQDRSPYRVGFYGYTF | TGCGCCAGCAGCCAAGATAGGTCGCCTTACAGGGTTGGGTTCTATGGCTACACCTTC
TRBJ1-3 | NA | NA | TRBV30 | CAWSIEFTGNTIYF | TGTGCCTGGAGTATTGAGTTTACTGGAAACACCATATATTTT
TRBJ1-6 | TRBD1 | NA | TRBV19 | CASSTRQGATLHF | TGTGCCAGTAGTACCAGACAGGGGGCAACCCTCCACTTT
TRBJ2-2 | TRBD2 | NA | TRBV7-2 | CASSPTGTKTGELFF | TGTGCCAGCAGCCCGACCGGGACTAAAACCGGGGAGCTGTTTTTT
TRBJ1-6 | NA | NA | TRBV4-2 | CASSPSGKGSPLHF | TGTGCCAGCAGCCCGTCCGGTAAGGGGTCACCCCTCCACTTT
TRBJ2-3 | NA | NA | TRBV15 | CATSRVTGADTQYF | TGTGCCACCAGCAGAGTGACGGGAGCGGATACGCAGTATTTT
TRBJ2-1 | TRBD1 | once | TRBV7-6 | CASSRDRAFYNEQFF | TGTGCCAGCAGTCGGGACAGGGCCTTCTACAATGAGCAGTTCTTC
TRBJ2-1 | NA | NA | TRBV14 | CASSQSYAPNNEQFF | TGTGCCAGCAGCCAATCCTATGCTCCTAACAATGAGCAGTTCTTC
TRBJ1-3 | NA | NA | TRBV4-1 | CASSQWDTLYTSGNTIYF | TGCGCCAGCAGCCAGTGGGACACATTATACACCTCTGGAAACACCATATATTTT
TRBJ1-2 | TRBD1 | NA | TRBV27 | CASSSGGPYGYTF | TGTGCCAGCAGTTCAGGGGGCCCCTATGGCTACACCTTC
TRBJ1-3 | NA | NA | TRBV7-2 | CASSLSRGNTIYF | TGTGCCAGCAGCTTATCACGGGGAAACACCATATATTTT
TRBJ2-1 | NA | NA | TRBV5-4 | CASSLGGYNEQFF | TGTGCCAGCAGCTTGGGAGGGTACAATGAGCAGTTCTTC
TRBJ1-2 | TRBD1 | NA | TRBV30 | CAWDTGVNYGYTF | TGTGCCTGGGACACAGGGGTTAACTATGGCTACACCTTC
TRBJ2-1 | NA | NA | TRBV19 | CASSTAGAGRDEQFF | TGTGCCAGTAGTACCGCAGGGGCGGGGAGGGATGAGCAGTTCTTC